This T cell receptor (beta chain) appears in the sequencing data of a study of identical twins. One entry per CDR3 protein results from TCRdb running MiXCR on the 5' RACE reads. This sample has about 660,000 distinct CDR3 sequences, with over 8.5% found just once. The CDR3 is 16 amino acids. Germline V CDR1 and CDR2: SGHTA, FQGNSA. Trimming removed 2 bases from V and 0 bases from J, with 14 bases in between. This clonotype was found a few times. These sequences were also reported in another study, on yellow fever vaccine responses in identical twins.

The genes are TRBV7-2 and TRBJ2-7; D is possibly TRBD1 or TRBD2 (5 bases each). The sequence derives from a young woman in good health. Sequencing input: PBMCs. CDR3 sequence (DNA): TGTGCCAGCAGCTTAAGAGAGGGGAAAGTCTCCTACGAGCAGTACTTC. Its translation is CASSLREGKVSYEQYF. Together with reference TRBV7-2 and TRBJ2-7, the CDR3 gives the full variable domain: GAGVSQSPSNKVTEKGKDVELRCDPISGHTALYWYRQSLGQGLEFLIYFQGNSAPDKSGLPSDRFSAERTGGSVSTLTIQRTQQEDSAVYLCASSLREGKVSYEQYFGPGTRLTVT.